These 27 T cell receptor beta chains were all obtained from the same sample, sequenced in a study of cytomegalovirus exposure and HLA in healthy donors. The PCR ran on 60 Vbeta and 13 Jbeta primers. Measured with immunoSEQ multiplex PCR; TCRdb has only the in-frame clones, and not every one. The sample lists 150,000 or so clones; roughly 70% were seen once. Sequences were obtained from PBMCs. These receptor sequences come from a girl between 5 and 17 years old in good health and CMV-seronegative.

The CDR3 DNA follows: TGTGCCAGCAGCTTAATATTTCGCCAAGGGACAGGAGATACACGCCGGGATACGCAGTATTTT. Translated, it gives CASSLIFRQGTGDTRRDTQYF. V and J are TRBV7-8 and TRBJ2-3; 8 bases agree with TRBD1. J gave up 6 bases and V 2 bases, and 25 bases lay outside the gene matches. The CDR3 is 21 residues long. Germline CDR1 is SGHVS and CDR2 is FQNEAQ.

J is TRBJ1-2 and V is TRBV14; D is undetermined. The CDR3 sequence is 14 residues long. The ends were cut back, 4 bases at V and 3 bases at J, with 12 bases in the middle. Germline CDR1 reads SGHDN; CDR2 reads FVKESK. The CDR3 bases are TGTGCCAGCAGCCCTACGTCGGGGTACTATGGCTACACCTTC. Its protein is CASSPTSGYYGYTF.

The chain couples TRBV30 to TRBJ2-2; no clear D gene. Trimming removed 2 bases at V and 9 bases at J, with 7 bases between. Germline lookup yields CDR1 GTSNPN and CDR2 SVGIG (reference sequence). This CDR3 comprises 11 residues. CDR3 nucleotide sequence: TGTGCCTGGAGTCTCTACCGGGAGCTGTTTTTT. It specifies CAWSLYRELFF.

The rearrangement joins TRBV10-2 to TRBJ1-2; 8 bases agree with TRBD1. The junction had 16 bases not matched to a gene; V was cut back by 2 bases and J by 5 bases. The CDR3 runs 18 residues. Per the germline V gene, CDR1 is WSHSY and CDR2 is SAAADI. The CDR3 here is CASSEPIPKGTGMYGYTF. Here the CDR3 DNA reads TGCGCCAGCAGTGAGCCCATTCCGAAAGGGACAGGAATGTATGGCTACACCTTC.

V and J are TRBV19 and TRBJ2-6, with D perhaps TRBD1 (6 bases). Germline lookup yields CDR1 LNHDA and CDR2 SQIVND (reference sequence). The V end was cut by 9 bases, the J end by 0 bases, with 15 bases between. CDR3 length: 16 residues. The CDR3 region has the DNA TGTGCCAGCGCAGGGGCGCTTCGCTCTGGGGCCAACGTCCTGACTTTC. Protein product: CASAGALRSGANVLTF.

The chain has TRBV5-6 and TRBJ2-7; maybe TRBD1 (5 bases). Trimming took off 0 bases at V and 2 bases at J, with 9 bases between the two ends. The CDR3 totals 14 residues. Germline assignment: CDR1 SGHDT and CDR2 YYEEEE. In DNA, the CDR3 is TGTGCCAGCAGCTTGGGACAGAGAGCCTACGAGCAGTACTTC. Residues: CASSLGQRAYEQYF.

This clone was seen a handful of times. The CDR3 protein is CASSGTEAFF. For the CDR3, the DNA is TGTGCTAGTTCAGGCACTGAAGCTTTCTTT. The rearrangement joins TRBV12-5 to TRBJ1-1; D is unresolved. The CDR3 extends over 10 amino acids. The germline V and J ends were trimmed by 8 bases and 4 bases, with 5 bases remaining between them. Looked up from germline, CDR1 is LGHNT and CDR2 is FRNRAP.

The CDR3 spells CASSETSGGPYEQFF. The CDR3, as DNA: TGTGCCAGCAGTGAGACTAGCGGGGGGCCCTATGAGCAGTTCTTC. The chain combines TRBV6-1 with TRBJ2-1; the match to TRBD2 covers 13 bases. V gave up 3 bases and J gave up 8 bases; unmatched junction bases: 4. The germline V gene encodes CDR1 MNHNS and CDR2 SASEGT. This CDR3 contains 15 residues.

This clone turned up a few times. This sequence joins TRBV7-2 and TRBJ1-2; tentatively, D is TRBD1 (5 bases). The germline V and J ends were trimmed by 0 bases and 8 bases, with 13 bases remaining between them. Germline V gene sequence: CDR1 SGHTA, CDR2 FQGNSA. CDR3 length equals 14 residues. This CDR3 is CASSLARTQDGYTF. As DNA, the CDR3 is TGTGCCAGCAGCTTAGCGCGGACACAGGACGGCTACACCTTC.

The chain employs TRBV2 and TRBJ1-1; weak D call: TRBD1 (6 bases). CDR3 length equals 10 residues. V dropped 10 bases and J dropped 11 bases, with 14 bases sitting between them. The germline gives CDR1 SNHLY, CDR2 FYNNEI. In DNA form, the CDR3 reads TGTGCCAACCAAGGGGGTAAGGCTTTCTTT. This translates into CANQGGKAFF.

Only one count was recorded for this clone. The chain joins TRBV27 to TRBJ2-3; 7 bases are shared with TRBD1. CDR3 length: 15 residues. CDR1 and CDR2 (germline): MNHEY, SMNVEV (reference sequence). The V gene end was trimmed by 2 bases and the J gene end by 4 bases; junction bases not matched to a gene: 6. CDR3 in DNA: TGTGCCAGCAGTTTAAGGGACAGTTATCCAGATACGCAGTATTTT. This sequence encodes CASSLRDSYPDTQYF.

CDR3 nucleotides: TGCGCCAGCAGCTTGGGAGGAGTCCCCTCTAATGAGCAGTTCTTC. Amino acids: CASSLGGVPSNEQFF. This sequence joins TRBV5-1 and TRBJ2-1, with D hard to call. CDR1 SGHRS and CDR2 YFSETQ come from the germline V gene. The CDR3 is 15 residues long. The V end was cut by 0 bases, the J end by 7 bases, with 14 bases between. The entire variable domain, with the rest obtained from reference TRBV5-1 and TRBJ2-1, is as follows: KAGVTQTPRYLIKTRGQQVTLSCSPISGHRSVSWYQQTPGQGLQFLFEYFSETQRNKGNFPGRFSGRQFSNSRSEMNVSTLELGDSALYLCASSLGGVPSNEQFFGPGTRLTVL.

The chain is built from TRBV14 and TRBJ2-1, with TRBD2 as a possible D gene (6 bases). Germline-derived CDR1 and CDR2 are SGHDN and FVKESK. Trimming took off 10 bases at V and 6 bases at J, with 10 bases between the two ends. The CDR3 consists of 11 residues. CDR3 protein: CATDSGNEQFF. The CDR3 DNA follows: TGTGCCACCGATAGCGGCAATGAGCAGTTCTTC.

The J gene is TRBJ1-1, the V gene TRBV5-1, with 7 positions matching TRBD1. J was trimmed by 1 base and V by 0 bases; bases with no gene match: 3. This CDR3 is built from 15 residues. Germline assignment: CDR1 SGHRS and CDR2 YFSETQ. The CDR3 loop reads CASSLGDSSNTEAFF. In nucleotides, the CDR3 is TGCGCCAGCAGCTTGGGGGACAGTTCGAACACTGAAGCTTTCTTT.

The V gene is TRBV6-1, the J gene TRBJ2-2, with D perhaps matching TRBD2 (6 bases). The CDR3 totals 14 residues. Trimming pared 6 bases from V and 5 bases from J, leaving 13 bases between. The germline CDR1 and CDR2 sequences are MNHNS and SASEGT. CDR3 in DNA: TGTGCCAGCAGCGGGGCCCGGGAGACCGGGGAGCTGTTTTTT. As protein: CASSGARETGELFF.

This clone was observed a single time. This chain connects TRBV19 to TRBJ1-2, with D tentatively TRBD1 (6 bases). The germline V and J ends were trimmed by 10 bases and 2 bases, with 14 bases remaining between them. Looked up from germline, CDR1 is LNHDA and CDR2 is SQIVND (reference sequence). The CDR3 is 13 residues long. The CDR3 sequence is CATILRGNYGYTF. The CDR3 DNA reads as TGTGCCACTATTCTCAGGGGCAACTATGGCTACACCTTC.

This clone was seen only a few times. This chain joins TRBV6-5 and TRBJ2-1; no clear D gene. Trimming took 0 bases from V and 7 from J, leaving 10 bases between them. The CDR3 extends over 14 amino acids. The germline V gene encodes CDR1 MNHEY and CDR2 SVGAGI. This chain's CDR3 is CASSYSARQNEQFF. CDR3 in DNA: TGTGCCAGCAGTTACTCGGCTAGGCAGAATGAGCAGTTCTTC.

This clone was seen a handful of times. The rearrangement links TRBV19 to TRBJ2-2; D is unclear. V shed 3 bases and J shed 3 bases, with 11 bases lying between them. Germline V gives CDR1 LNHDA, CDR2 SQIVND (reference sequence). The CDR3 runs to 15 residues. CDR3 sequence: CASSMRGGDTGELFF. The DNA for the CDR3 is TGTGCCAGTAGTATGAGAGGTGGCGACACCGGGGAGCTGTTTTTT. Based on the CDR3 plus reference TRBV19 and TRBJ2-2, the full variable domain is DGGITQSPKYLFRKEGQNVTLSCEQNLNHDAMYWYRQDPGQGLRLIYYSQIVNDFQKGDIAEGYSVSREKKESFPLTVTSAQKNPTAFYLCASSMRGGDTGELFFGEGSRLTVL.

The J gene is TRBJ1-2, the V gene TRBV4-1; D possibly corresponds to TRBD1 (6 bases). Germline V CDR1 and CDR2: MGHRA, YSYEKL. This CDR3 spans 13 amino acids. V gave up 0 bases and J gave up 6 bases, with 8 bases separating them. CDR3 nucleotides: TGCGCCAGCAGCCAAGACGCAGGGGATGGCTACACCTTC. Translation: CASSQDAGDGYTF.

The genes are TRBV11-2 and TRBJ1-4; D is perhaps TRBD1 (6 bases). Germline-derived CDR1 and CDR2 are SGHAT and FQNNGV. Deletions cut 0 bases from V and 7 bases from J, with 12 bases between. The CDR3 has 15 amino acids. CDR3: CASSLDRQGSEKLFF. CDR3 sequence (DNA): TGTGCCAGCAGCTTAGATAGGCAGGGGAGTGAAAAACTGTTTTTT. Supplemented by reference TRBV11-2 and TRBJ1-4, the full variable domain reads EAGVAQSPRYKIIEKRQSVAFWCNPISGHATLYWYQQILGQGPKLLIQFQNNGVVDDSQLPKDRFSAERLKGVDSTLKIQPAKLEDSAVYLCASSLDRQGSEKLFFGSGTQLSVL.

The chain links TRBV4-1 to TRBJ1-2; no clear D. Germline V gene lookup returns CDR1 MGHRA and CDR2 YSYEKL. The germline V and J ends were trimmed by 0 bases and 4 bases, with 12 bases remaining between them. CDR3 length: 15 residues. CDR3 DNA sequence: TGCGCCAGCAGCCAAGAGCTCCTGGAGTTCTATGGCTACACCTTC. Its protein product is CASSQELLEFYGYTF.

This clone was recorded a few times. This sequence joins TRBV28 and TRBJ1-6; no clear D. Trimming took off 2 bases at V and 5 bases at J, with 7 bases between the two ends. The CDR3 length is 14 residues. The V gene's germline CDR1 is MDHEN and CDR2 SYDVKM. The CDR3 loop is CASSLEQNNSPLHF. The CDR3 DNA is TGTGCCAGCAGTTTAGAACAGAATAATTCACCCCTCCACTTT.

This clone came up a few times. The V and J genes are TRBV19 and TRBJ1-6; D is unclear. The CDR3 runs 15 residues. V was trimmed by 6 bases and J by 9 bases, leaving 18 bases between them. In germline, CDR1 is LNHDA, CDR2 SQIVND (reference sequence). CDR3 in amino acids: CASREDRLALSPLHF. CDR3 DNA sequence: TGTGCCAGTAGAGAGGATAGATTGGCTCTTTCACCCCTCCACTTT.

The chain couples TRBV6-5 to TRBJ1-1; D is unresolved. This CDR3 spans 14 amino acids. V was pared by 4 bases and J by 1 base, with 10 bases between. Germline V gene sequence: CDR1 MNHEY, CDR2 SVGAGI. CDR3 bases: TGTGCCAGCAGTTTTCCGGGGAAGAACACTGAAGCTTTCTTT. As protein: CASSFPGKNTEAFF.

The sample holds one count of this clone. This sequence joins TRBV10-3 and TRBJ1-2; 9 nucleotides line up with TRBD1. The V and J ends lost 6 bases and 2 bases, in that order; junction bases with no gene match: 4. Germline CDR1 reads ENHRY; CDR2 reads SYGVKD. The CDR3 loop spans 14 amino acids. The CDR3: CAIRRDRENYGYTF. DNA for the CDR3: TGTGCCATCAGGCGGGACAGGGAGAACTATGGCTACACCTTC.

The chain recombines TRBV6-1 with TRBJ1-5, with D uncertain. The CDR3 is made up of 13 amino acids. CDR1 and CDR2 (germline): MNHNS, SASEGT. The ends were cut back, 8 bases at V and 2 bases at J, with 10 bases in the middle. In DNA form, the CDR3 reads TGTGCCAGCGAACCTAAAGGCAATCAGCCCCAGCATTTT. It encodes CASEPKGNQPQHF.

The CDR3 nucleotides read TGCGCCAGCAGCTTGATTGAAGGTGGCGGCGTCGAAGCTTTCTTT. It codes for CASSLIEGGGVEAFF. This chain connects TRBV5-1 to TRBJ1-1; D is unclear. V gave up 1 base and J gave up 8 bases, with 18 bases separating them. Germline V lookup: CDR1 SGHRS, CDR2 YFSETQ. The CDR3 spans 15 residues.